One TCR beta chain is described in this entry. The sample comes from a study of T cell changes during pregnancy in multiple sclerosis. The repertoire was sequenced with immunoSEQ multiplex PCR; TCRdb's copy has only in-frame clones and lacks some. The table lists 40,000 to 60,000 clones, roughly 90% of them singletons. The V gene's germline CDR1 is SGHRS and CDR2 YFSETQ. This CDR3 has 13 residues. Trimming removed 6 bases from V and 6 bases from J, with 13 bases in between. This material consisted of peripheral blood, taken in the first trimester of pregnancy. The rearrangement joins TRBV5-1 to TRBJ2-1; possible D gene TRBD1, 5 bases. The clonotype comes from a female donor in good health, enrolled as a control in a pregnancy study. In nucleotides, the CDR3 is TGCGCCAGCAAGGGGCAGCTCTCCAATGAGCAGTTCTTC. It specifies CASKGQLSNEQFF.